Below are 30 T cell receptor beta chains sequenced from a single sample in a study of spatial heterogeneity in lung cancer. Stated time point: sample taken at primary tumor resection. Unsorted whole RNA of tumor, nontumor lung or frozen PBMC was sequenced. TCRdb fed the 5' RACE reads into MiXCR, producing one record per CDR3 protein. The repertoire has some 22,000 distinct CDR3 sequences, less than 5.5% of them found once; the top ten carry 4% to 6.5%. The sequenced sample was PBMCs, obtained at surgery. These receptors all come from a male donor with early-stage non-small cell lung cancer.

This clonotype was seen repeatedly, ten times or more. The V gene is TRBV12-3 or TRBV12-4, the J gene TRBJ1-1; no reliable D call. The CDR3 consists of 14 residues. V was pared by 5 bases and J by 0 bases, with 10 bases between. The CDR3 DNA sequence: TGTGCCAGCAGTGAACAACTGATGAACACTGAAGCTTTCTTT. Translation: CASSEQLMNTEAFF.

The genes are TRBV28 and TRBJ2-1; 8 nucleotides line up with TRBD2. This CDR3 is 20 amino acids long. V lost 7 bases to trimming and J lost 0 bases; unmatched junction nucleotides: 20. CDR1 is MDHEN, CDR2 SYDVKM, per germline. The CDR3 DNA reads TGTGCCAGCAAGCCGCGACCACCCGGGGGGGGCCAGAGCTCCTACAATGAGCAGTTCTTC. Translating gives CASKPRPPGGGQSSYNEQFF.

This clonotype was seen repeatedly, ten times or more. V gene TRBV6-2 or TRBV6-3 combines with J gene TRBJ2-7, with a weak D call TRBD1 (6 bases). This CDR3 comprises 17 residues. Between the trimmed V and J ends, which lost 3 bases and 7 bases, there was a span of 25 bases. CDR1 and CDR2 (germline): MNHEY, SVGEGT. CDR3 nucleotide sequence: TGTGCCAGCAGTTATTCTCCCGTAGGGACACACGGGCGGGAGCAGTACTTC. Protein product: CASSYSPVGTHGREQYF.

This clonotype was seen ten or more times. The chain combines TRBV12-3 or TRBV12-4 with TRBJ1-6, with TRBD1 as a possible D gene (5 bases). V lost 6 bases and J 9 bases, leaving 9 bases between the germline ends. The CDR3 covers 12 residues. CDR3 loop: CASSRGGSPLHF. The CDR3, as DNA: TGTGCCAGCAGCCGTGGGGGTTCACCCCTCCACTTT.

This clonotype was seen at least ten times. This chain uses TRBV13 with TRBJ2-1, with TRBD1 identical over 9 bases. Germline V gives CDR1 PRHDT, CDR2 FYEKMQ (reference sequence). The CDR3 sequence is 15 residues long. V was clipped by 1 base and J by 6 bases; unmatched bases: 4. As DNA, the CDR3 is TGTGCCAGCAGCTTAGTCGGACAGGGGACCAATGAGCAGTTCTTC. This codes for CASSLVGQGTNEQFF.

This clonotype was seen repeatedly, ten times or more. The CDR3 region has the DNA TGTGCCAGCAGCCGCCCCGGCGAGCAGTACTTC. This translates into CASSRPGEQYF. V is TRBV6-5 and J is TRBJ2-7; D call uncertain. Germline CDR1 and CDR2: MNHEY and SVGAGI. Trimming shortened V by 6 bases and J by 6 bases, and 9 bases separated the two germline ends. The length of the CDR3 is 11 residues.

This clonotype was seen ten or more times. This sequence joins TRBV30 and TRBJ1-6, with TRBD1 matching 11 bases. This CDR3 has 16 residues. The ends lost 5 bases at V and 3 bases at J; junction bases unmatched: 6. Germline CDR1 reads GTSNPN; CDR2 reads SVGIG (reference sequence). The CDR3 bases are TGTGCCTGGGGGAGGACAGGGGGCCACTATAATTCACCCCTCCACTTT. Protein sequence: CAWGRTGGHYNSPLHF.

This clonotype was seen only a few times. This chain links TRBV20-1 with TRBJ1-1; maybe TRBD1 (5 bases). Germline V gene lookup returns CDR1 DFQATT and CDR2 SNEGSKA (reference sequence). V was trimmed by 8 bases and J by 0 bases, leaving 13 bases between them. CDR3 length: 13 amino acids. This CDR3 reads CSSLGDMNTEAFF. Written as DNA, the CDR3 is TGCAGTTCCTTAGGGGATATGAACACTGAAGCTTTCTTT.

This clonotype was detected many times. The J gene is TRBJ1-2, the V gene TRBV11-2; 9 bases are shared with TRBD1. This CDR3 has 14 residues. Losses at the gene ends were 1 base for V and 5 bases for J; bases not matched to a gene: 2. Germline V gene lookup returns CDR1 SGHAT and CDR2 FQNNGV. This CDR3 is CASSLVDRGYGYTF. The DNA of the CDR3 is TGTGCCAGCAGCTTAGTCGACAGGGGGTATGGCTACACCTTC.

This clonotype was seen many times. J is TRBJ2-3 and V is TRBV5-6; tentatively, D is TRBD1 (6 bases). From germline, CDR1 is SGHDT and CDR2 YYEEEE. V lost 0 bases to trimming and J lost 5 bases, with 13 bases between them. There are 15 residues in the CDR3. The chain's CDR3 is CASSLDTGWRDTQYF. The CDR3 nucleotides are TGTGCCAGCAGCTTGGATACAGGGTGGAGAGATACGCAGTATTTT.

This clonotype was found many times. V usage is TRBV9 and J usage is TRBJ1-1; a weak D match, TRBD1 (5 bases). The germline CDR1 and CDR2 sequences are SGDLS and YYNGEE. The ends were cut back, 0 bases at V and 0 bases at J, with 9 bases in the middle. CDR3 length: 15 amino acids. The CDR3 is CASSVGGTLNTEAFF. For the CDR3, the DNA is TGTGCCAGCAGCGTAGGAGGGACCCTGAACACTGAAGCTTTCTTT. The full variable domain, completed using reference TRBV9 and TRBJ1-1, is DSGVTQTPKHLITATGQRVTLRCSPRSGDLSVYWYQQSLDQGLQFLIQYYNGEERAKGNILERFSAQQFPDLHSELNLSSLELGDSALYFCASSVGGTLNTEAFFGQGTRLTVV.

This clonotype has ten or more counts. This chain uses TRBV28 with TRBJ2-7; unclear D gene. CDR3 length equals 12 residues. V lost 4 bases to trimming and J lost 4 bases, with 8 bases between them. The germline V gene has CDR1 MDHEN and CDR2 SYDVKM. The CDR3 reads CASSSVRYEQYF. The CDR3 coding sequence is TGTGCCAGCAGTTCGGTACGGTACGAGCAGTACTTC.

This clonotype came up many times. The chain combines TRBV20-1 with TRBJ1-5; 7 bases map to TRBD1. Germline V lookup: CDR1 DFQATT, CDR2 SNEGSKA (reference sequence). The CDR3 contains 12 residues. The V gene end was trimmed by 6 bases and the J gene end by 5 bases; junction bases not matched to a gene: 4. The CDR3: CSALTGDQPQHF. CDR3 bases: TGCAGTGCCCTTACAGGGGATCAGCCCCAGCATTTT.

This clonotype occurred many times. J is TRBJ1-2 and V is TRBV4-3, with a possible D match to TRBD1 (6 bases). The CDR3 runs to 16 residues. The germline V gene has CDR1 LGHNA and CDR2 YSLEER. V was pared by 1 base and J by 8 bases, with 20 bases between. The CDR3 reads CASSQGRARGFYGYTF. DNA of the CDR3: TGCGCCAGCAGCCAAGGACGCGCCAGGGGATTTTACGGCTACACCTTC.

This clonotype was recorded at least ten times. The J gene is TRBJ1-5, the V gene TRBV6-6; a possible D gene is TRBD1 (5 bases). Trimming pared 2 bases from V and 0 bases from J, leaving 11 bases between. This CDR3 spans 16 amino acids. The germline CDR1 and CDR2 sequences are MNHNY and SVGAGI (reference sequence). This CDR3 is CASSYQGTYSNQPQHF. The CDR3 region has the DNA TGTGCCAGCAGTTACCAGGGAACGTATAGCAATCAGCCCCAGCATTTT.

This clonotype was seen ten or more times. The V call is TRBV28, the J call TRBJ1-2, with no clear D. CDR1 and CDR2 (germline): MDHEN, SYDVKM. V lost 5 bases and J lost 5, with 12 bases in between. The CDR3 contains 13 residues. CDR3 sequence: CASSPDTQYGYTF. The CDR3, as DNA: TGTGCCAGCAGTCCTGACACGCAATATGGCTACACCTTC.

This clonotype was detected ten times or more. CDR3 sequence: CASSFQAREKLFF. The CDR3 nucleotides read TGTGCCAGCAGTTTCCAAGCCCGGGAAAAACTGTTTTTT. The chain combines TRBV12-3 or TRBV12-4 with TRBJ1-4; no firm D call. The ends were cut back, 3 bases at V and 8 bases at J, with 10 bases in the middle. CDR3 length: 13 amino acids.

This clonotype has at least ten counts. This chain links TRBV6-2 or TRBV6-3 with TRBJ2-1, with TRBD2 matching 8 bases. CDR1 is MNHEY and CDR2 is SVGEGT in the germline V gene. With 6 bases clipped from V and 8 bases from J, the junction kept 9 bases outside the gene matches. This CDR3 is built from 14 residues. For the CDR3, the DNA is TGTGCCAGCAGAACTTCGGCGGGGGGCCATGAGCAGTTCTTC. Its translation: CASRTSAGGHEQFF.

Ten or more counts support this clonotype. The CDR3 is CASSTGQVNTEAFF. CDR3 nucleotides: TGTGCCAGCAGCACTGGACAGGTGAACACTGAAGCTTTCTTT. The rearrangement links TRBV6-5 to TRBJ1-1, with TRBD1 matching 7 bases. This CDR3 contains 14 residues. V shed 6 bases, J shed 0 bases, and the junction held 4 bases outside the gene matches. The germline V gene has CDR1 MNHEY and CDR2 SVGAGI.

In its sample, this clonotype was seen a few times. The chain links TRBV20-1 to TRBJ2-5, with 10 bases matching TRBD1. J lost 6 bases, V lost 1 base, and 8 bases had no gene match. Germline assignment: CDR1 DFQATT and CDR2 SNEGSKA (reference sequence). This CDR3 is 15 amino acids long. The CDR3 DNA follows: TGCAGTGCTAGAGGGACAGGGGGTTTGAGAAAGACCCAGTACTTC. Translation: CSARGTGGLRKTQYF.

This clonotype was detected many times. This chain uses TRBV6-5 with TRBJ1-2; TRBD1 agrees at 7 bases. The CDR3 is made up of 13 amino acids. Germline V CDR1 and CDR2: MNHEY, SVGAGI. V lost 8 bases and J lost 5; bases outside the gene matches: 8. CDR3 DNA sequence: TGTGCCAGCCGACAGGGCAGTGGTTATGGCTACACCTTC. Translating it yields CASRQGSGYGYTF.

This clonotype was counted ten times or more. The CDR3: CASGQEGSNYEQYF. The DNA of the CDR3 is TGTGCCAGCGGCCAGGAGGGGAGTAATTACGAGCAGTACTTC. This chain connects TRBV6-2 or TRBV6-3 to TRBJ2-7; possibly TRBD2 for D (6 bases). Trimming pared 8 bases from V and 4 bases from J, leaving 18 bases between. The CDR3 is made up of 14 amino acids. CDR1 and CDR2 (germline): MNHEY, SVGEGT.

The table lists this clonotype with many counts. DNA for the CDR3: TGTGCCAGCAGTTCGCGGGGGGATTTCGCCGGGGAGCTGTTTTTT. This gives the protein CASSSRGDFAGELFF. V usage is TRBV28 and J usage is TRBJ2-2; 8 bases match TRBD2. The CDR3 loop spans 15 amino acids. CDR1 is MDHEN and CDR2 is SYDVKM in the germline V gene. V dropped 4 bases and J dropped 6; count of bases not matched to a gene: 7. The entire variable domain, with the rest obtained from reference TRBV28 and TRBJ2-2, is as follows: DVKVTQSSRYLVKRTGEKVFLECVQDMDHENMFWYRQDPGLGLRLIYFSYDVKMKEKGDIPEGYSVSREKKERFSLILESASTNQTSMYLCASSSRGDFAGELFFGEGSRLTVL.

This clonotype appeared many times. This chain uses TRBV7-2 with TRBJ2-1, with 8 bases aligning to TRBD2. V shed 3 bases and J 4 bases; nucleotides not matched to a gene: 5. The CDR3 has 15 amino acids. Per the germline V gene, CDR1 is SGHTA and CDR2 is FQGNSA. The CDR3 nucleotides are TGTGCCAGCAGCTTTGCCGGGGGGGCGTACAATGAGCAGTTCTTC. As protein: CASSFAGGAYNEQFF. Complete variable domain (other parts from reference TRBV7-2 and TRBJ2-1): GAGVSQSPSNKVTEKGKDVELRCDPISGHTALYWYRQSLGQGLEFLIYFQGNSAPDKSGLPSDRFSAERTGGSVSTLTIQRTQQEDSAVYLCASSFAGGAYNEQFFGPGTRLTVL.

Only a few counts were recorded for this clonotype. This may stem from a read error, because a much larger clone lies one nucleotide away. This chain uses TRBV19 with TRBJ2-6, with no clear D. Trimming took off 5 bases at V and 4 bases at J, with 9 bases between the two ends. CDR3 length equals 14 residues. Germline loops: CDR1 LNHDA, CDR2 SQIVND (reference sequence). The CDR3 loop is CASSRHAGANVLTF. For the CDR3, the DNA is TGTGCCAGTAGTCGACATGCCGGGGCCAACGTCCTGACTTTC.

This clonotype was observed many times. V gene TRBV5-1 combines with J gene TRBJ1-3; D is undetermined. This CDR3 is 15 amino acids long. Germline lookup yields CDR1 SGHRS and CDR2 YFSETQ. The V gene lost 4 bases and the J gene lost 6 bases, with 17 bases spanning the gap. CDR3 nucleotides: TGCGCCAGCAGCCCCGGACCTATTGGGGAAAACACCATATATTTT. Translated: CASSPGPIGENTIYF. The full variable domain, with the rest looked up from reference TRBV5-1 and TRBJ1-3, is KAGVTQTPRYLIKTRGQQVTLSCSPISGHRSVSWYQQTPGQGLQFLFEYFSETQRNKGNFPGRFSGRQFSNSRSEMNVSTLELGDSALYLCASSPGPIGENTIYFGEGSWLTVV.

This clonotype was found many times. The rearrangement links TRBV5-1 to TRBJ1-2; the match to TRBD1 covers 8 bases. V was clipped by 4 bases and J by 8 bases; unmatched bases: 13. The CDR3 spans 15 residues. Germline-derived CDR1 and CDR2 are SGHRS and YFSETQ. DNA for the CDR3: TGCGCCAGCAGCGGGGGGACAGGCCCCCTTTTGGGCTACACCTTC. It yields the protein CASSGGTGPLLGYTF.

This clonotype was recorded at least ten times. The chain employs TRBV10-2 and TRBJ2-5; TRBD2 aligns across 9 bases. The germline V gene encodes CDR1 WSHSY and CDR2 SAAADI. Trimming took 4 bases from V and 4 from J; bases not matched to a gene: 7. This CDR3 is built from 15 residues. The CDR3 DNA is TGCGCCAGCAGTGTTAGCGGGAGAGCACTAGAGACCCAGTACTTC. Its translation: CASSVSGRALETQYF.

This clonotype has ten or more counts. The chain's CDR3 is CASSERRRGSYNEQFF. The CDR3 DNA reads as TGTGCCAGCAGCGAACGACGGAGGGGATCCTACAATGAGCAGTTCTTC. The V gene is TRBV11-2, the J gene TRBJ2-1, with D possibly TRBD2 on 6 matching bases. CDR1 and CDR2 (germline): SGHAT, FQNNGV. Trimming took 5 bases from V and 1 from J, leaving 15 bases between them. The CDR3 extends over 16 amino acids.

This clonotype was seen ten or more times. V and J are TRBV20-1 and TRBJ2-3, with D perhaps TRBD1 (7 bases). The CDR3 has 16 residues. The germline V gene has CDR1 DFQATT and CDR2 SNEGSKA (reference sequence). The V end lost 5 bases, the J end lost 1 base, and 19 bases lay between the germline ends. The CDR3 sequence is CSAPGGSGSRTDTQYF. The CDR3 DNA follows: TGCAGTGCTCCAGGGGGGTCGGGTTCCCGCACAGATACGCAGTATTTT.